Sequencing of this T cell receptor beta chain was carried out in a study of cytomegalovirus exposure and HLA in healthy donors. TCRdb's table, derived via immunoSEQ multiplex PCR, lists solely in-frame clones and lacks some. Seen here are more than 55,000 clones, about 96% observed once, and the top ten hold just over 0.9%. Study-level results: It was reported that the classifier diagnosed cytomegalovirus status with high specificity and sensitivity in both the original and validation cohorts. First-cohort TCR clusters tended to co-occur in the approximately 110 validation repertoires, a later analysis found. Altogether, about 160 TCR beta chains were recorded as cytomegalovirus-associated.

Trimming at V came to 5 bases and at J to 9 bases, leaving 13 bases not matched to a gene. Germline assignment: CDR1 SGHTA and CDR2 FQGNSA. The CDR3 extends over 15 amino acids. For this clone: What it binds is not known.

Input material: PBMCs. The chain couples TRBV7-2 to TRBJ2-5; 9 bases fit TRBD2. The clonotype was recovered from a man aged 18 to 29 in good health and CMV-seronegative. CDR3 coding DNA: TGTGCCAGCAGCACCATTAAGACTAGCGGCTCGCCCCAGTACTTC. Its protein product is CASSTIKTSGSPQYF.